The 8 T cell receptor beta chains in this list originate from one sample, sequenced in a study of shared clonotypes between healthy human individuals. It was CD45RO-negative cells, positively selected for CCR7, that made up naive CD8 cells, with terminally differentiated effector memory CD45RA+ cells excluded. The table came from immunoSEQ multiplex PCR; TCRdb's copy has only in-frame clones and leaves some out. Among some 2,000,000 clones, less than 95% were seen once, and the ten largest hold about 1.1%. The specimen sequenced was naive CD8+ T cells sorted from blood. Every receptor here comes from a man between 18 and 29 years old in good health.

The rearrangement links TRBV6-1 to TRBJ2-7; D is undetermined. This CDR3 has 14 amino acids. Germline V gene sequence: CDR1 MNHNS, CDR2 SASEGT. V was shortened by 2 bases and J by 2 bases, with 10 bases between the two germline ends. Here the CDR3 reads CASSESAVAYEQYF. The DNA of the CDR3 is TGTGCCAGCAGTGAATCTGCAGTCGCCTACGAGCAGTACTTC.

This chain links TRBV11-2 with TRBJ2-5; the D gene is possibly TRBD1 (5 bases). The V and J ends lost 5 bases and 2 bases respectively, with 18 bases between them. Germline V lookup: CDR1 SGHAT, CDR2 FQNNGV. CDR3 length: 16 residues. In DNA, the CDR3 is TGTGCCAGCAGCCTTTGGAGTGTGGGGCTACAAGAGACCCAGTACTTC. As protein: CASSLWSVGLQETQYF.

The chain carries TRBV25-1 and TRBJ2-7; D gene unclear. With 4 bases removed from V and 0 bases from J, the gap between germline ends came to 7 bases. The CDR3 totals 13 residues. Germline V gene lookup returns CDR1 MGHDK and CDR2 SYGVNS. The DNA for the CDR3 is TGTGCCAGCAGTGGCACCTACTCCTACGAGCAGTACTTC. Translated: CASSGTYSYEQYF.

The chain carries TRBV5-1 and TRBJ2-5; 10 bases map to TRBD2. Germline CDR1 reads SGHRS; CDR2 reads YFSETQ. This CDR3 is built from 15 residues. V shed 4 bases, J shed 4 bases, and the junction held 7 bases outside the gene matches. The CDR3 region is CASSPRTSGIETQYF. CDR3 in DNA: TGCGCCAGCAGCCCTCGGACTAGCGGAATAGAGACCCAGTACTTC.

CDR3: CASSPGTGGGYQPQHF. The CDR3 nucleotides are TGTGCCAGCAGCCCCGGGACAGGGGGCGGGTATCAGCCCCAGCATTTT. The chain carries TRBV7-8 and TRBJ1-5; 12 nucleotides match TRBD1. The germline V gene has CDR1 SGHVS and CDR2 FQNEAQ. The CDR3 is 16 residues long. V shed 5 bases and J 5 bases; nucleotides not matched to a gene: 7. The variable domain in full, with the rest retrieved from reference TRBV7-8 and TRBJ1-5, is GAGVSQSPRYKVAKRGQDVALRCDPISGHVSLFWYQQALGQGPEFLTYFQNEAQLDKSGLPSDRFFAERPEGSVSTLKIQRTQQEDSAVYLCASSPGTGGGYQPQHFGDGTRLSIL.

This rearrangement joins TRBV29-1 to TRBJ2-3, with 9 bases aligning to TRBD2. After removal of 4 bases from V and 0 bases from J, the junction contained 14 bases not matched to a gene. The length of the CDR3 is 18 residues. CDR1 and CDR2 from the germline V gene are SQVTM and ANQGSEA. The CDR3 DNA is TGCAGCGTTGGCCCCGGACCGAGAACTAGCGGGAGCACAGATACGCAGTATTTT. Translated, it gives CSVGPGPRTSGSTDTQYF.

This chain uses TRBV28 with TRBJ1-1; 7 bases agree with TRBD1. This CDR3 comprises 13 residues. J was trimmed by 8 bases and V by 1 base; bases with no gene match: 4. Germline CDR1 reads MDHEN; CDR2 reads SYDVKM. CDR3 DNA sequence: TGTGCCAGCAGTTTATACGGGACAGCCGAAGCTTTCTTT. Amino acid sequence: CASSLYGTAEAFF.

The chain couples TRBV7-2 to TRBJ2-3; a weak D match, TRBD1 (6 bases). CDR1 is SGHTA and CDR2 is FQGNSA in the germline V gene. With 0 bases removed from V and 3 bases from J, the gap between germline ends came to 7 bases. This CDR3 comprises 14 residues. CDR3 sequence (DNA): TGTGCCAGCAGCTTAGCGGGGACAACAGATACGCAGTATTTT. Translating it yields CASSLAGTTDTQYF.